This TCR beta chain was identified during a study of metastatic and nonmetastatic thyroid tumors. Whole-study context: For malignant and benign thyroid patients, tumor or nodule tissue and blood were the sources whose repertoires were compared.

No patient received treatment before thyroid surgery. CDR1 and CDR2 (germline): GTSNPN, SVGIG (reference sequence). CDR3 length equals 14 residues. Trimming cost V 0 bases and J 2 bases, with 10 bases left between them. As for this clone: Its target is unknown.

As handled by the study authors: The study took CDR3 differences across clinicopathological groups and made a distant-metastasis classifier for papillary thyroid cancer from them. TCRdb reassembled clones from the PCR reads with MiXCR. In this record, the V and J calls reflect TCRdb's handling and not the investigators' own analysis. The sample contains about 46,000 clones, under 25% of which appear only once. Study results and caveats: The reported finding was significantly higher TCR beta diversity in malignant thyroid tumors relative to benign nodules, in blood and tumor.

The specimen was blood. The receptor's source is a male donor with papillary thyroid cancer or a benign thyroid nodule (not recorded which). Some clones in this sample may be carry-over from other donors' samples. The rearrangement links TRBV30 to TRBJ1-2; no definite D call. The CDR3 DNA reads as TGTGCCTGGAGTGTACACGAACAGAACTATGGCTACACCTTC. It translates to CAWSVHEQNYGYTF. The whole variable domain, remainder taken from reference TRBV30 and TRBJ1-2, is SQTIHQWPATLVQPVGSPLSLECTVEGTSNPNLYWYRQAAGRGLQLLFYSVGIGQISSEVPQNLSASRPQDRQFILSSKKLLLSDSGFYLCAWSVHEQNYGYTFGSGTRLTVV.